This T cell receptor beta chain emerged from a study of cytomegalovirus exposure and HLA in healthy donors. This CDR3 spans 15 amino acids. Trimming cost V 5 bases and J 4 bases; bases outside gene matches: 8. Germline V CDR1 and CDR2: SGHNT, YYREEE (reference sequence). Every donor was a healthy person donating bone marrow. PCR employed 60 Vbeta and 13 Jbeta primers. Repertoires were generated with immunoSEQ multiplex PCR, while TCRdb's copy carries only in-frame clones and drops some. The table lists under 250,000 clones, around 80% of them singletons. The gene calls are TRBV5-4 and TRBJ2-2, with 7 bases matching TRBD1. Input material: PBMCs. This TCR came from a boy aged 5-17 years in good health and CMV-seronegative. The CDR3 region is CASSHRDSGTGELFF. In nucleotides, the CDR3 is TGTGCCAGCAGTCACCGGGACAGTGGCACCGGGGAGCTGTTTTTT.